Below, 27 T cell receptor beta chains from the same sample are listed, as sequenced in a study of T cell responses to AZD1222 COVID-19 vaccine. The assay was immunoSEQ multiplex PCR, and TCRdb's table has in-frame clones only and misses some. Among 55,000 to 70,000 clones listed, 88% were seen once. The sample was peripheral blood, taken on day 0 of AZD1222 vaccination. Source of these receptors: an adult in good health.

The CDR3 coding sequence is TGTGCCAGCAGTCCCCGACTACGGAGCTCCTACAATGAGCAGTTCTTC. It yields the protein CASSPRLRSSYNEQFF. The chain links TRBV27 to TRBJ2-1; possible D gene TRBD2, 5 bases. V shed 5 bases and J shed 0 bases, with 14 bases lying between them. The germline gives CDR1 MNHEY, CDR2 SMNVEV (reference sequence). The length of the CDR3 is 16 residues.

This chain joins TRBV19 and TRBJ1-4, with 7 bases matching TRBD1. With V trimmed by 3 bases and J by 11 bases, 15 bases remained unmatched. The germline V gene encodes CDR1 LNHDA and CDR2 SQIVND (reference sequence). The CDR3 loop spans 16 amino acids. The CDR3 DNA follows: TGTGCCAGTAGTATTTCTGCGACAGGGAGACAGTGGAAACTGTTTTTT. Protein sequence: CASSISATGRQWKLFF.

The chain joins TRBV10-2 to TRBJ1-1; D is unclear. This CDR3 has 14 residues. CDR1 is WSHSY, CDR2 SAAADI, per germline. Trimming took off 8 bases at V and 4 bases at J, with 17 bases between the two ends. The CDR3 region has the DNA TGCGCCAGCTTCGAGGCTGGAGGAGGCACTGAAGCTTTCTTT. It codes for CASFEAGGGTEAFF.

The CDR3 here is CASSVGLAGEQFF. As DNA, the CDR3 is TGTGCCAGCAGCGTAGGATTGGCAGGGGAGCAGTTCTTC. The chain recombines TRBV9 with TRBJ2-1; D may be TRBD1 (5 bases). The germline V gene encodes CDR1 SGDLS and CDR2 YYNGEE. V lost 0 bases, J lost 10 bases, and 11 bases lay in between. This CDR3 is 13 amino acids long.

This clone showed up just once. DNA for the CDR3: TGCGCCAGCAGCTTGGATCGGGGTCGGGGTGGCTACACCTTC. It specifies CASSLDRGRGGYTF. The rearrangement links TRBV5-1 to TRBJ1-2; D not certain. This CDR3 contains 14 residues. Germline lookup yields CDR1 SGHRS and CDR2 YFSETQ. Trimming removed 0 bases at V and 7 bases at J, with 13 bases between.

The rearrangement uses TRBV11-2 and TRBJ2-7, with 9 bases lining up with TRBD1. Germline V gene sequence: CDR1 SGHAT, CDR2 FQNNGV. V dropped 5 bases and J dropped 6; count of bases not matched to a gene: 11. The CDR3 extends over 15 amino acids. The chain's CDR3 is CASSRQQGAAGEQYF. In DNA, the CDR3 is TGTGCCAGCAGCCGACAACAGGGGGCAGCGGGCGAGCAGTACTTC. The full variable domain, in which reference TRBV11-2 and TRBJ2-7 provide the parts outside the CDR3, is EAGVAQSPRYKIIEKRQSVAFWCNPISGHATLYWYQQILGQGPKLLIQFQNNGVVDDSQLPKDRFSAERLKGVDSTLKIQPAKLEDSAVYLCASSRQQGAAGEQYFGPGTRLTVT.

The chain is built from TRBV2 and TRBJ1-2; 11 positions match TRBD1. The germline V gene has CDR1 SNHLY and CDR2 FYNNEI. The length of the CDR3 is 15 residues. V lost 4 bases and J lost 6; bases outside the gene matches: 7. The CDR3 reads CASSVNRDRGDGYTF. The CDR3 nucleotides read TGTGCCAGCAGTGTCAACCGGGACAGGGGGGATGGCTACACCTTC.

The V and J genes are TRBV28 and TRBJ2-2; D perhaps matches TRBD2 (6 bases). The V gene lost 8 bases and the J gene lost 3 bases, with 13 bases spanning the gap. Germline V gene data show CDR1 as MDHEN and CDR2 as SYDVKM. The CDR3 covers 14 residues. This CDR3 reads CASSTRGYTGELFF. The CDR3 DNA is TGTGCCAGCTCTACCCGGGGGTACACCGGGGAGCTGTTTTTT.

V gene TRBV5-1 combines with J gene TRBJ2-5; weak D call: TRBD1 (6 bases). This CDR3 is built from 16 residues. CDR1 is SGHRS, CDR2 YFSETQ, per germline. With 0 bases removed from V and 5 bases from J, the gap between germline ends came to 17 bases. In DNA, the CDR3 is TGCGCCAGCAGCTTGGCGGGACAACGACATCAGGAGACCCAGTACTTC. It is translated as CASSLAGQRHQETQYF.

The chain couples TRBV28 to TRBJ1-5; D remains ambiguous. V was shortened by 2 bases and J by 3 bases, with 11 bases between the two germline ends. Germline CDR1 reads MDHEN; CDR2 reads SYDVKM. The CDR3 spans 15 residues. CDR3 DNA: TGTGCCAGCAGTTTACGAGACTCTGACAATCAGCCCCAGCATTTT. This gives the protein CASSLRDSDNQPQHF.

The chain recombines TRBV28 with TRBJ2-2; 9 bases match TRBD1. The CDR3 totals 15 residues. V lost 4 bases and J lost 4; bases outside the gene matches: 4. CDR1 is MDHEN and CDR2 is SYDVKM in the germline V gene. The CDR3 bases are TGTGCCAGCAGTTATACAGGGGGCTCCACCGGGGAGCTGTTTTTT. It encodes CASSYTGGSTGELFF.

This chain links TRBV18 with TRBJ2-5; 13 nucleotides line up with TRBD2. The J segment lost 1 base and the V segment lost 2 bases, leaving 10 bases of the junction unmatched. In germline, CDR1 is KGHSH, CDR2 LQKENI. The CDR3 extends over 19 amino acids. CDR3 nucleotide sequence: TGTGCCAGCTCACCAACCCCGGGACTAGCGGGGTCGCTCCAAGAGACCCAGTACTTC. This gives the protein CASSPTPGLAGSLQETQYF. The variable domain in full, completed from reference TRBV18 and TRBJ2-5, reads NAGVMQNPRHLVRRRGQEARLRCSPMKGHSHVYWYRQLPEEGLKFMVYLQKENIIDESGMPKERFSAEFPKEGPSILRIQQVVRGDSAAYFCASSPTPGLAGSLQETQYFGPGTRLLVL.

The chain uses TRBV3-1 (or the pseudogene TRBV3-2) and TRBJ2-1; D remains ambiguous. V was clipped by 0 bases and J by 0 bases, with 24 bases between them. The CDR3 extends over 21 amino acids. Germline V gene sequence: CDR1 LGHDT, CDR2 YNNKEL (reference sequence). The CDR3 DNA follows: TGTGCCAGCAGCCAAGATATTAGGACCAGGAGAGGTATGAGCTCCTACAATGAGCAGTTCTTC. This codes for CASSQDIRTRRGMSSYNEQFF.

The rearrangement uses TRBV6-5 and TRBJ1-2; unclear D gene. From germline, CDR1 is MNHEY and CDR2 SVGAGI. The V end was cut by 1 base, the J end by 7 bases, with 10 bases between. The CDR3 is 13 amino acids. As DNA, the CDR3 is TGTGCCAGCAGTTACTGGGCAGACCGTGGCTACACCTTC. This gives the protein CASSYWADRGYTF.

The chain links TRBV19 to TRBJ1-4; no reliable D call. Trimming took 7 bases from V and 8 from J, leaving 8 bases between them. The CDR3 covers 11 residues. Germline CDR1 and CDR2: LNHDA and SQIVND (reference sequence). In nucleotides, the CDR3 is TGTGCCAGTATGGGCCGAGAAAAACTGTTTTTT. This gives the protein CASMGREKLFF.

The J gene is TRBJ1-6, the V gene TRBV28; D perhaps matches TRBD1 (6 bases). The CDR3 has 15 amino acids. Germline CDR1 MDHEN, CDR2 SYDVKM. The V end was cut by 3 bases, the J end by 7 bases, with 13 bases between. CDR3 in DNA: TGTGCCAGCAGTTTTGCGGGGGCCCGGAATTCACCCCTCCACTTT. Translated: CASSFAGARNSPLHF.

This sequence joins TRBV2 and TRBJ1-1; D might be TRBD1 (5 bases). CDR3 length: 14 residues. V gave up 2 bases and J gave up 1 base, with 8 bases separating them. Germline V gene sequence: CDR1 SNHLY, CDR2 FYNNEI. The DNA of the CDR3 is TGTGCCAGCAGTGAACAGGGTAGGAACACTGAAGCTTTCTTT. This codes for CASSEQGRNTEAFF.

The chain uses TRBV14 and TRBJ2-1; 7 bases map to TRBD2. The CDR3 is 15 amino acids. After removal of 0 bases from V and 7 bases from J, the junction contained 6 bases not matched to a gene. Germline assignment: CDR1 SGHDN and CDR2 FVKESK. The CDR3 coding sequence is TGTGCCAGCAGCCAAGAAGCGGGACGCGGGAATGAGCAGTTCTTC. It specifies CASSQEAGRGNEQFF.

The CDR3 DNA sequence: TGTGCCAGCAGTCGGATCGTCGAAGGGGGACCCGGGGAGCTGTTTTTT. It specifies CASSRIVEGGPGELFF. The gene calls are TRBV6-2 or TRBV6-3 and TRBJ2-2; maybe TRBD1 (6 bases). The V gene's germline CDR1 is MNHEY and CDR2 SVGEGT. With 5 bases removed from V and 6 bases from J, the gap between germline ends came to 19 bases. This CDR3 comprises 16 residues.

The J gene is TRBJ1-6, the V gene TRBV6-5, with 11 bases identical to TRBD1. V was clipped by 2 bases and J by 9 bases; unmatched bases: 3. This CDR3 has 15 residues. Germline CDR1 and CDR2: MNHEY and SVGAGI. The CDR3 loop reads CASSYGTGGGSPLHF. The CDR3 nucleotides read TGTGCCAGCAGTTACGGGACAGGGGGAGGTTCACCCCTCCACTTT.

The CDR3 sequence is CASRRPDSFGNTIYF. In nucleotides, the CDR3 is TGTGCCAGCAGACGCCCGGACAGTTTTGGAAACACCATATATTTT. The chain recombines TRBV6-5 with TRBJ1-3; a possible D gene is TRBD1 (6 bases). V lost 6 bases, J lost 3 bases, and 15 bases lay in between. CDR3 length: 15 residues. Germline V gene data show CDR1 as MNHEY and CDR2 as SVGAGI.

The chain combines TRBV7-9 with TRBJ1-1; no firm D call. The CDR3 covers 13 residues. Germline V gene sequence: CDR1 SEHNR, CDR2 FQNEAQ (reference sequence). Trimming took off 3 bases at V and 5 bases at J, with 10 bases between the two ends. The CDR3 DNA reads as TGTGCCAGCAGCTTGATTGGGATTACTGAAGCTTTCTTT. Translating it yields CASSLIGITEAFF.

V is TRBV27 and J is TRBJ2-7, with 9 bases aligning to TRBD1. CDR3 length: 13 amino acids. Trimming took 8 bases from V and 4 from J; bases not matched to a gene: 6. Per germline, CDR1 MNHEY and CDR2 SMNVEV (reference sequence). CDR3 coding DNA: TGTGCCAGCCAGGGACAGGGTCTTTACGAGCAGTACTTC. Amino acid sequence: CASQGQGLYEQYF.

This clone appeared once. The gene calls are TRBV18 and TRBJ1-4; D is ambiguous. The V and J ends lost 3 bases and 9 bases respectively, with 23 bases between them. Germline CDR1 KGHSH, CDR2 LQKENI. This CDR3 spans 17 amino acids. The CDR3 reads CASSPGNTAVLMKKLFF. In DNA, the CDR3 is TGTGCCAGCTCACCGGGTAATACGGCGGTTTTGATGAAAAAACTGTTTTTT. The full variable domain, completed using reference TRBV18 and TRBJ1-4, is NAGVMQNPRHLVRRRGQEARLRCSPMKGHSHVYWYRQLPEEGLKFMVYLQKENIIDESGMPKERFSAEFPKEGPSILRIQQVVRGDSAAYFCASSPGNTAVLMKKLFFGSGTQLSVL.

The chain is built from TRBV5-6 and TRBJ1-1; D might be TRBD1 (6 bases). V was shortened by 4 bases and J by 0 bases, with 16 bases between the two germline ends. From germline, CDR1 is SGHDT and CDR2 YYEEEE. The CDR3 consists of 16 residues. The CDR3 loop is CASSRWRTVMNTEAFF. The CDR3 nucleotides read TGTGCCAGCAGCCGTTGGAGGACAGTCATGAACACTGAAGCTTTCTTT.

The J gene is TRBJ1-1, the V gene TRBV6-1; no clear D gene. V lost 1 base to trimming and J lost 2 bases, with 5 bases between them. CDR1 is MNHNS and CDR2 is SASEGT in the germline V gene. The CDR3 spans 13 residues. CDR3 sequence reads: CASSEGSNTEAFF. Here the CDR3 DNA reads TGTGCCAGCAGTGAAGGTTCCAACACTGAAGCTTTCTTT.

CDR3 in DNA: TGTGCCAGCAGTGTGGAAAGACTAGCGGGCAACAATGAGCAGTTCTTC. It is translated as CASSVERLAGNNEQFF. This chain links TRBV2 with TRBJ2-1; TRBD2 agrees at 10 bases. Germline CDR1 is SNHLY and CDR2 is FYNNEI. The CDR3 runs to 16 residues. The V gene end was trimmed by 4 bases and the J gene end by 5 bases; junction bases not matched to a gene: 8.